The 26 T cell receptor beta chains reported below all come from one sample, sequenced in a study of blood T cell repertoires in COVID-19. Produced via immunoSEQ multiplex PCR; TCRdb's table is partial and in-frame only. The sample yields 97,000 or so clones, over 70% seen once. The sequencing sample was made of peripheral blood. The receptors stem from a man between 60 and 75 years old with acute or convalescent COVID-19.

The rearrangement uses TRBV11-3 and TRBJ1-1; D is unresolved. The length of the CDR3 is 14 residues. The V gene lost 3 bases and the J gene lost 0 bases, with 8 bases spanning the gap. The germline gives CDR1 SGHNT, CDR2 YENEEA. CDR3 DNA sequence: TGTGCCAGCAGCTTGGGCAACATGAACACTGAAGCTTTCTTT. Translated, it gives CASSLGNMNTEAFF.

About this clone: This sample includes further DNA sequences coding for the same CDR3. The J gene is TRBJ2-1, the V gene TRBV5-1; 7 bases align to TRBD1. V dropped 2 bases and J dropped 4; count of bases not matched to a gene: 3. The CDR3 has 14 residues. CDR1 SGHRS and CDR2 YFSETQ come from the germline V gene. CDR3 sequence (DNA): TGCGCCAGCAGCTTAGGACAGGCTTACAATGAGCAGTTCTTC. It codes for CASSLGQAYNEQFF. Drawing the rest from reference TRBV5-1 and TRBJ2-1, the complete variable domain is KAGVTQTPRYLIKTRGQQVTLSCSPISGHRSVSWYQQTPGQGLQFLFEYFSETQRNKGNFPGRFSGRQFSNSRSEMNVSTLELGDSALYLCASSLGQAYNEQFFGPGTRLTVL.

The rearrangement uses TRBV11-3 and TRBJ2-1, with 9 positions matching TRBD1. Germline V CDR1 and CDR2: SGHNT, YENEEA. The CDR3 contains 14 residues. The DNA for the CDR3 is TGTGCGGGGGCCAGGACAGGGGCCTACAATGAGCAGTTCTTC. This encodes CAGARTGAYNEQFF.

The V and J genes are TRBV6-1 and TRBJ2-1, with 7 bases identical to TRBD2. Trimming at V came to 0 bases and at J to 8 bases, leaving 7 bases not matched to a gene. The germline CDR1 and CDR2 sequences are MNHNS and SASEGT. CDR3 length equals 15 residues. The CDR3 sequence is CASSEATAGRDEQFF. The CDR3 DNA reads TGTGCCAGCAGTGAAGCAACGGCAGGGAGGGATGAGCAGTTCTTC.

The chain employs TRBV4-2 and TRBJ2-5; 10 nucleotides match TRBD2. This CDR3 spans 17 amino acids. V shed 0 bases and J 8 bases; nucleotides not matched to a gene: 12. Germline-derived CDR1 and CDR2 are LGHNA and YNFKEQ. Written as DNA, the CDR3 is TGTGCCAGCAGCCAAGAGGCTAGCGGGGGCGTGCAACGAACCCAGTACTTC. Protein sequence: CASSQEASGGVQRTQYF.

Here the CDR3 reads CASRRIYQGYEQYV. The CDR3 DNA reads as TGTGCCAGCAGAAGAATCTACCAGGGCTACGAGCAGTACGTC. This sequence joins TRBV5-6 and TRBJ2-7, with D possibly being TRBD1 (5 bases). The V end was cut by 5 bases, the J end by 3 bases, with 15 bases between. The CDR3 runs 14 residues. CDR1 and CDR2 (germline): SGHDT, YYEEEE.

The chain employs TRBV6-6 and TRBJ2-1, with 10 bases that match TRBD2. CDR3 length equals 15 residues. Germline CDR1 and CDR2: MNHNY and SVGAGI (reference sequence). The V gene end was trimmed by 4 bases and the J gene end by 4 bases; junction bases not matched to a gene: 4. The CDR3: CASSFGLAVYNEQFF. In DNA, the CDR3 is TGTGCCAGCAGTTTCGGACTAGCGGTATACAATGAGCAGTTCTTC.

The chain recombines TRBV28 with TRBJ2-4; 7 positions match TRBD2. The CDR3 loop spans 15 amino acids. CDR1 MDHEN and CDR2 SYDVKM come from the germline V gene. Trimming removed 4 bases from V and 0 bases from J; junction bases left unmatched: 3. In DNA form, the CDR3 reads TGTGCCAGCAGTTGGGAGGGGTTAGCCAAAAACATTCAGTACTTC. Translation gives CASSWEGLAKNIQYF.

This clone was counted a single time. The chain links TRBV5-4 to TRBJ2-3, with a weak D call TRBD1 (6 bases). This CDR3 region has 15 residues. Trimming pared 0 bases from V and 3 bases from J, leaving 11 bases between. Germline CDR1 SGHNT, CDR2 YYREEE (reference sequence). CDR3 in amino acids: CASSLVQGRTDTQYF. For the CDR3, the DNA is TGTGCCAGCAGCTTGGTGCAGGGGAGAACAGATACGCAGTATTTT.

This clone is a singleton in its sample. For the CDR3, the DNA is TGCAGCGTTACTCAGGGATTGAATCAGCCCCAGCATTTT. As protein: CSVTQGLNQPQHF. The rearrangement joins TRBV29-1 to TRBJ1-5, with TRBD1 as a possible D gene (5 bases). Trimming stripped 5 bases from V and 4 bases from J, with 12 bases between. The CDR3 contains 13 residues. Germline V gene sequence: CDR1 SQVTM, CDR2 ANQGSEA.

This clone was seen only once. This chain joins TRBV6-5 and TRBJ1-5; TRBD1 matches 8 bases. V gave up 4 bases and J gave up 3 bases; unmatched junction bases: 5. The CDR3 runs to 15 residues. Germline values: CDR1 MNHEY, CDR2 SVGAGI. The CDR3 spells CASSSDRGDNQPQHF. The DNA for the CDR3 is TGTGCCAGCAGTTCCGACAGGGGAGACAATCAGCCCCAGCATTTT.

The chain employs TRBV5-1 and TRBJ1-2; no firm D call. The V and J ends lost 0 bases and 1 base respectively, with 16 bases between them. Germline V gene lookup returns CDR1 SGHRS and CDR2 YFSETQ. This CDR3 contains 17 residues. The DNA for the CDR3 is TGCGCCAGCAGCTTGGCCGGGGTCAGGTCACATAACTATGGCTACACCTTC. Its protein product is CASSLAGVRSHNYGYTF.

The rearrangement links TRBV5-1 to TRBJ2-3, with a possible D match to TRBD2 (5 bases). The CDR3 has 14 amino acids. The ends were cut back, 5 bases at V and 2 bases at J, with 12 bases in the middle. Germline V gene lookup returns CDR1 SGHRS and CDR2 YFSETQ. CDR3 in DNA: TGCGCCAGCAGACGGGGTTCAGCCACAGATACGCAGTATTTT. This translates into CASRRGSATDTQYF.

CDR3 loop: CASSQDNREPYGYTF. CDR3 coding DNA: TGTGCCAGCAGCCAAGATAACCGGGAGCCATATGGCTACACCTTC. The chain combines TRBV3-1 (or the pseudogene TRBV3-2) with TRBJ1-2; the D is unclear. This CDR3 region has 15 residues. Germline CDR1 is LGHDT and CDR2 is YNNKEL (reference sequence). V lost 0 bases and J lost 5, with 13 bases in between.

In this sample, this clone turned up once. This chain joins TRBV10-3 and TRBJ2-1; no definite D call. Germline CDR1 is ENHRY and CDR2 is SYGVKD. The CDR3 sequence is 14 residues long. The V and J ends lost 0 bases and 10 bases respectively, with 13 bases between them. The CDR3 sequence is CAISESLGEEEQFF. For the CDR3, the DNA is TGTGCCATCAGTGAGTCTCTAGGTGAAGAAGAGCAGTTCTTC.

This chain connects TRBV30 to TRBJ1-1, with TRBD1 matching 9 bases. There are 13 residues in the CDR3. J gave up 7 bases and V 5 bases, and 8 bases lay outside the gene matches. Germline V gene sequence: CDR1 GTSNPN, CDR2 SVGIG (reference sequence). CDR3 residues: CAWGLGQGSEAFF. For the CDR3, the DNA is TGTGCCTGGGGATTAGGACAGGGGAGTGAAGCTTTCTTT.

The CDR3 here is CASSSTWTGDPYNEQFF. CDR3 nucleotide sequence: TGCGCCAGCAGCTCGACCTGGACAGGGGACCCCTACAATGAGCAGTTCTTC. The V gene is TRBV5-1, the J gene TRBJ2-1; 9 bases map to TRBD1. V was clipped by 3 bases and J by 2 bases; unmatched bases: 9. The germline V gene encodes CDR1 SGHRS and CDR2 YFSETQ. This CDR3 contains 17 residues.

This chain connects TRBV2 to TRBJ1-1; D gene uncertain. Per germline, CDR1 SNHLY and CDR2 FYNNEI. This CDR3 is built from 11 residues. V was shortened by 8 bases and J by 7 bases, with 11 bases between the two germline ends. CDR3 bases: TGTGCCAGCCTTACTAGAGGTGAAGCTTTCTTT. This codes for CASLTRGEAFF.

The rearrangement joins TRBV5-1 to TRBJ2-2; the D gene is possibly TRBD1 (6 bases). There are 15 residues in the CDR3. V was shortened by 3 bases and J by 4 bases, with 13 bases between the two germline ends. CDR1 and CDR2 from the germline V gene are SGHRS and YFSETQ. CDR3 residues: CASSSDAGVTGELFF. The CDR3 DNA is TGCGCCAGCAGCTCCGACGCAGGGGTCACCGGGGAGCTGTTTTTT.

A few counts support this clone. The gene calls are TRBV7-6 and TRBJ2-6; TRBD1 agrees at 8 bases. After removal of 5 bases from V and 1 base from J, the junction contained 7 bases not matched to a gene. The germline CDR1 and CDR2 sequences are SGHVS and FNYEAQ. There are 17 residues in the CDR3. The CDR3 reads CASSPGTGSSGANVLTF. The CDR3 DNA follows: TGTGCCAGCAGCCCAGGGACAGGCTCATCTGGGGCCAACGTCCTGACTTTC.

This clone is medium-sized in the sample. Other nucleotide sequences in the sample specify the same CDR3. The chain couples TRBV5-1 to TRBJ2-5; 7 bases line up with TRBD2. Germline V gene data show CDR1 as SGHRS and CDR2 as YFSETQ. The CDR3 extends over 15 amino acids. V was pared by 2 bases and J by 4 bases, with 8 bases of the junction left unmatched. This chain's CDR3 is CASSLTSGEGETQYF. The DNA for the CDR3 is TGCGCCAGCAGCTTAACTTCTGGGGAGGGAGAGACCCAGTACTTC.

This rearrangement joins TRBV4-1 to TRBJ2-5; 8 nucleotides align to TRBD1. The trim removed 4 bases at V and 3 bases at J, leaving 10 bases unmatched. The CDR3 is 16 residues long. Germline CDR1 and CDR2: MGHRA and YSYEKL. CDR3 residues: CASSLGTGQGKETQYF. CDR3 nucleotide sequence: TGCGCCAGCAGCCTTGGGACAGGACAGGGAAAAGAGACCCAGTACTTC.

This chain links TRBV4-1 with TRBJ1-2; D gene ambiguous. Trimming removed 1 base from V and 8 bases from J, with 14 bases in between. The CDR3 has 14 residues. In germline, CDR1 is MGHRA, CDR2 YSYEKL. The CDR3 sequence: CASSQGQNVGGYTF. The CDR3 DNA follows: TGCGCCAGCAGCCAAGGTCAGAATGTCGGGGGCTACACCTTC.

The V and J genes are TRBV12-3 or TRBV12-4 and TRBJ2-1; no clear D. The ends were cut back, 3 bases at V and 6 bases at J, with 6 bases in the middle. This CDR3 comprises 12 residues. The CDR3 region has the DNA TGTGCCAGCAGTTTCGTCCTCAATGAGCAGTTCTTC. This gives the protein CASSFVLNEQFF.

The genes are TRBV2 and TRBJ2-7; 8 bases are shared with TRBD1. After removal of 8 bases from V and 4 bases from J, the junction contained 10 bases not matched to a gene. CDR1 SNHLY and CDR2 FYNNEI come from the germline V gene. CDR3 length: 14 amino acids. The CDR3 loop is CASGTGGEVYEQYF. In DNA, the CDR3 is TGTGCCAGCGGCACAGGGGGAGAGGTGTACGAGCAGTACTTC.

This clone has only a few counts. The chain employs TRBV5-1 and TRBJ1-1; 9 bases align to TRBD1. Germline V gene lookup returns CDR1 SGHRS and CDR2 YFSETQ. The length of the CDR3 is 13 residues. V gave up 4 bases and J gave up 5 bases; unmatched junction bases: 3. This CDR3 is CASSQQGATEAFF. The CDR3 DNA is TGCGCCAGCAGCCAACAGGGGGCAACTGAAGCTTTCTTT.